The rows below give T cell receptor beta chains drawn from one sample of a study of blood T cells in healthy people across ages. From the 5' RACE reads, TCRdb called clonotypes with MiXCR, one entry per CDR3 protein. Of some 700,000 distinct CDR3 sequences listed, roughly two fifths are singletons. Sequenced: blood. These receptors all stem from a woman between 55 and 75 years old in good health. Each CDR3 is given with its conserved first and last residue. The D gene is left open where the match is weak. Where a row states a size, it is once, few, many or the class of an expanded clone; other rows omit it.

CDR3nt	CDR3aa	d_gene	abundance	v_gene	j_gene
TGTGCCAGGGGGTCCCTCCAAGAGACCCAGTACTTC	CARGSLQETQYF	.	many	TRBV21-1	TRBJ2-5
TGTGCCAGCAGCCTTCCGGGGTCCCAGCGGGGATCCGAGATGGAGACCCAGTACTTC	CASSLPGSQRGSEMETQYF	TRBD2	.	TRBV7-9	TRBJ2-5
TGTGCCAGCAGCGTGGGACGGGGGGCTCTCTACGAGCAGTACTTC	CASSVGRGALYEQYF	.	.	TRBV7-2	TRBJ2-7
TGTGCCATCACGGGACAGAATAATTCACCCCTCCACTTT	CAITGQNNSPLHF	TRBD1	.	TRBV10-3	TRBJ1-6
TGCAGTGCTGTAGTCGGGACAGCTTATAAAGATACGCAGTATTTT	CSAVVGTAYKDTQYF	TRBD1	.	TRBV20-1	TRBJ2-3
TGTGCCAGCAGCCCTAGGGCAACCAATCAGCCCCAGCATTTT	CASSPRATNQPQHF	.	few	TRBV12-3/TRBV12-4	TRBJ1-5
TGTGCCAGCAGCCGGACAGAATTTGAGGCAGATACGCAGTATTTT	CASSRTEFEADTQYF	.	few	TRBV9	TRBJ2-3
TGCAGTGCAGCGGGGACTAGCGGGAGGCCAGATACGCAGTATTTT	CSAAGTSGRPDTQYF	TRBD2	few	TRBV20-1	TRBJ2-3
TGTGCCAGCAGCTTAGCCACTAGCGGGATCGGTACGCAGTATTTT	CASSLATSGIGTQYF	TRBD2	.	TRBV7-2	TRBJ2-3
TGTGCCAGCAGTTCCACGGGACTACGCGGGAATGAGCAGTTCTTC	CASSSTGLRGNEQFF	TRBD2	.	TRBV27	TRBJ2-1
TGTGCCAGCAGTGCCGGGACAAAAGCCACAGAAGCTTTCTTT	CASSAGTKATEAFF	.	.	TRBV6-5	TRBJ1-1
TGCAGCGTTCGACAGAGTGATCAGCCCCAGCATTTT	CSVRQSDQPQHF	.	.	TRBV29-1	TRBJ1-5
TGCAGCGTTGAATATGGGGCAGTACTCTATGGCTACACCTTC	CSVEYGAVLYGYTF	.	.	TRBV29-1	TRBJ1-2
TGTGCCAGCAGTCGGGGGGACAGGCCCTACGAGCAGTACTTC	CASSRGDRPYEQYF	.	.	TRBV6-6	TRBJ2-7
TGTGCCAGCAGCTCACAGTTAGGAAGCACAGATACGCAGTATTTT	CASSSQLGSTDTQYF	.	.	TRBV6-6	TRBJ2-3
TGTGCCTTGGGGGGCCGAACCTACAATAAGCAGTACTTC	CALGGRTYNKQYF	.	.	TRBV6-2/TRBV6-3	TRBJ2-7
TGCAGCGTGGATACTAGCGGGGGCGGCAATGAGCAGTTCTTC	CSVDTSGGGNEQFF	TRBD2	few	TRBV29-1	TRBJ2-1
TGTGCCAGCTACTCTCTTTACAATGAGCAGTTCTTC	CASYSLYNEQFF	.	once	TRBV6-1	TRBJ2-1
TGTGCCAGCAGTTTAGAGCAGGGGTCGGCAGATACGCAGTATTTT	CASSLEQGSADTQYF	.	.	TRBV28	TRBJ2-3
TGCAGCGTTCAATTAGCGGGAAAGCAGTACTTC	CSVQLAGKQYF	TRBD2	.	TRBV29-1	TRBJ2-5
TGTGCCAGCAGTGAAACCCTTTCCTCAAACGTGCCTTCACAAGAGACCCAGTACTTC	CASSETLSSNVPSQETQYF	.	.	TRBV2	TRBJ2-5
TGTGCCAGCGGGCTAGCGGATAACACCGGGGAGCTGTTTTTT	CASGLADNTGELFF	TRBD2	.	TRBV2	TRBJ2-2